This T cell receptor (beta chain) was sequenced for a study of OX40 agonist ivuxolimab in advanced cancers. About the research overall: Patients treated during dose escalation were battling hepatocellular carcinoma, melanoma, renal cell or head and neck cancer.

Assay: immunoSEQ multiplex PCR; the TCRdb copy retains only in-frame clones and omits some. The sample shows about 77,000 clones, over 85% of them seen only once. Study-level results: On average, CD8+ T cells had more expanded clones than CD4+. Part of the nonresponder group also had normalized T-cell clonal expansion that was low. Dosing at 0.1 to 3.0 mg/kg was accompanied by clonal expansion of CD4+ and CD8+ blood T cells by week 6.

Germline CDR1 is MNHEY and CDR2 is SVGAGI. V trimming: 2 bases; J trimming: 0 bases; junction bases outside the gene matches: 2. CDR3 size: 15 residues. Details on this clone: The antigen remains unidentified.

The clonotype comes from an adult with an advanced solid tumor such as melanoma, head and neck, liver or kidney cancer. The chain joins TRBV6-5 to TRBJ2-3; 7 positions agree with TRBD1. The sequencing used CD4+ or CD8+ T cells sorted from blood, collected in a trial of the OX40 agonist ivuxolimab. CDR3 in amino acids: CASSYDRASTDTQYF. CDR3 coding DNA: TGTGCCAGCAGTTACGACAGGGCTAGCACAGATACGCAGTATTTT.